This T cell receptor (beta chain) comes out of a study of T cell repertoires in cytomegalovirus infection. The CDR3 totals 15 residues. Per the germline V gene, CDR1 is SEHNR and CDR2 is FQNEAQ (reference sequence). V was cut by 5 bases and J by 7 bases, with 20 bases left in between. The table lists this clonotype with a few counts. What it recognizes is unknown. TCRdb independently ran MiXCR on the reads; one entry per CDR3 protein. The data show approximately 910,000 distinct CDR3 sequences, approximately 31% seen once. The source of this sequence is a human donor in good health (CMV status not recorded). Some clones in this sample may be carry-over from other donors' samples. The chain uses TRBV7-9 and TRBJ1-2, with D maybe TRBD1 (6 bases). This specimen consisted of cultured CD8+ T cells from PBMCs, obtained from culture after CMV antigen stimulation. The DNA of the CDR3 is TGTGCCAGCAGCAAACAGGGCGCCAATTGGGTTGGCTACACCTTC. Its translation is CASSKQGANWVGYTF. Combining the CDR3 with reference TRBV7-9 and TRBJ1-2 gives the whole variable domain DTGVSQNPRHKITKRGQNVTFRCDPISEHNRLYWYRQTLGQGPEFLTYFQNEAQLEKSRLLSDRFSAERPKGSFSTLEIQRTEQGDSAMYLCASSKQGANWVGYTFGSGTRLTVV.